One and the same sample provided the 23 T cell receptor beta chains below, sequenced in a study of shared clonotypes between healthy human individuals. Libraries were prepared by immunoSEQ multiplex PCR; TCRdb keeps only in-frame clonotypes and omits some of them. This sample carries over 750,000 clones, just over 95% of them seen once, and the ten largest clones take around 0.21%. Naive CD8 cells, CD45RO-negative and positively selected for CCR7, excluded terminally differentiated effector memory CD45RA+ cells. Specimen: naive CD8+ T cells sorted from blood. The receptors were gathered from a man aged 25-45 years in good health.

Only one count was recorded for this clone. The CDR3 nucleotides read TGCGCCAGCAGGGGACAGGGGCGGGCTGAAGCTTTCTTT. Translating gives CASRGQGRAEAFF. The V gene is TRBV4-1, the J gene TRBJ1-1; 10 nucleotides agree with TRBD1. The trim removed 6 bases at V and 6 bases at J, leaving 4 bases unmatched. Germline loops: CDR1 MGHRA, CDR2 YSYEKL. There are 13 residues in the CDR3.

The chain combines TRBV30 with TRBJ1-5; 8 bases align to TRBD1. The CDR3 consists of 15 residues. V dropped 2 bases and J dropped 2; count of bases not matched to a gene: 5. CDR1 GTSNPN and CDR2 SVGIG come from the germline V gene (reference sequence). The CDR3 DNA reads TGTGCCTGGAGTACTGGACAGGGCGGCAATCAGCCCCAGCATTTT. This gives the protein CAWSTGQGGNQPQHF.

The V gene is TRBV2, the J gene TRBJ2-1; weak D call: TRBD2 (6 bases). The CDR3 is made up of 17 amino acids. The germline V gene has CDR1 SNHLY and CDR2 FYNNEI. Trimming pared 8 bases from V and 0 bases from J, leaving 20 bases between. CDR3 protein: CASSRGVAGSSYNEQFF. In DNA form, the CDR3 reads TGTGCCAGCTCTCGAGGGGTTGCGGGGAGCTCCTACAATGAGCAGTTCTTC.

This clone showed up just once. J is TRBJ2-3 and V is TRBV5-4, with 10 nucleotides matching TRBD2. The CDR3 is 15 amino acids. CDR1 is SGHNT and CDR2 is YYREEE in the germline V gene (reference sequence). J gave up 5 bases and V 4 bases, and 7 bases lay outside the gene matches. CDR3 nucleotide sequence: TGTGCCAGCAGCCCAAGCGGGAGGGGAATAGATACGCAGTATTTT. The encoded protein is CASSPSGRGIDTQYF.

V is TRBV27 and J is TRBJ1-5; 10 bases are a match to TRBD1. The CDR3 runs to 15 residues. Per the germline V gene, CDR1 is MNHEY and CDR2 is SMNVEV (reference sequence). Trimming took 3 bases from V and 7 from J; bases not matched to a gene: 6. The chain's CDR3 is CASSFAGTGDQPQHF. As DNA, the CDR3 is TGTGCCAGCAGTTTTGCCGGGACAGGGGACCAGCCCCAGCATTTT.

The V gene is TRBV28, the J gene TRBJ2-5, with D tentatively TRBD1 (6 bases). Trimming stripped 7 bases from V and 2 bases from J, with 17 bases between. The germline V gene has CDR1 MDHEN and CDR2 SYDVKM. The CDR3 length is 15 residues. Here the CDR3 DNA reads TGTGCCAGCAACCTCCGGGACACCCCACAAGAGACCCAGTACTTC. As protein: CASNLRDTPQETQYF. Filled out from reference TRBV28 and TRBJ2-5, the complete variable domain reads DVKVTQSSRYLVKRTGEKVFLECVQDMDHENMFWYRQDPGLGLRLIYFSYDVKMKEKGDIPEGYSVSREKKERFSLILESASTNQTSMYLCASNLRDTPQETQYFGPGTRLLVL.

The chain couples TRBV9 to TRBJ2-7; D is uncertain. The germline CDR1 and CDR2 sequences are SGDLS and YYNGEE. The V end lost 3 bases, the J end lost 2 bases, and 12 bases lay between the germline ends. This CDR3 has 14 amino acids. CDR3: CASSGLGSPYEQYF. CDR3 coding DNA: TGTGCCAGCAGCGGTCTCGGGTCCCCCTACGAGCAGTACTTC.

This clone has more than one count but fewer than ten. This rearrangement joins TRBV27 to TRBJ2-5, with 8 bases aligning to TRBD2. Germline V gene sequence: CDR1 MNHEY, CDR2 SMNVEV (reference sequence). V lost 3 bases and J lost 3; bases outside the gene matches: 3. CDR3 length: 14 residues. The DNA of the CDR3 is TGTGCCAGCAGTTTTAGCGGGGCTGAAGAGACCCAGTACTTC. Translation: CASSFSGAEETQYF.

The chain employs TRBV5-8 and TRBJ1-4; 10 bases fit TRBD1. The ends lost 5 bases at V and 6 bases at J; junction bases unmatched: 10. This CDR3 spans 16 amino acids. Looked up from germline, CDR1 is SGHTS and CDR2 is YDEGEE. CDR3 in amino acids: CASSQLRDRGYEKLFF. CDR3 DNA: TGTGCCAGCAGTCAACTCCGGGACAGGGGTTATGAAAAACTGTTTTTT.

As concerns this clone: Other DNA sequences in the same sample also yield this CDR3. This sequence joins TRBV10-3 and TRBJ2-1; D is perhaps TRBD2 (6 bases). CDR1 is ENHRY and CDR2 is SYGVKD in the germline V gene. V lost 0 bases and J lost 4, with 7 bases in between. The CDR3 length is 14 residues. CDR3 in DNA: TGTGCCATCAGTGAGTCGGGAGGTTACAATGAGCAGTTCTTC. Translating it yields CAISESGGYNEQFF.

J is TRBJ2-6 and V is TRBV10-2; D could derive from TRBD1 or TRBD2 (5 bases each). The V and J ends lost 3 bases and 0 bases respectively, with 6 bases between them. Per the germline V gene, CDR1 is WSHSY and CDR2 is SAAADI. The length of the CDR3 is 15 residues. The CDR3 here is CASSEGTSGANVLTF. CDR3 bases: TGCGCCAGCAGTGAAGGGACCTCTGGGGCCAACGTCCTGACTTTC.

V usage is TRBV4-3 and J usage is TRBJ2-7, with D hard to call. This CDR3 comprises 13 residues. V shed 2 bases and J shed 3 bases, with 8 bases lying between them. Germline CDR1 and CDR2: LGHNA and YSLEER. This CDR3 is CASSQFDGYEQYF. CDR3 DNA: TGCGCCAGCAGCCAATTTGACGGCTACGAGCAGTACTTC.

The CDR3 coding sequence is TGTGCCTCTCGAAGCGGGAGTGGCGAAGATACGCAGTATTTT. The encoded protein is CASRSGSGEDTQYF. The J gene is TRBJ2-3, the V gene TRBV7-9; TRBD2 matches 8 bases. The germline CDR1 and CDR2 sequences are SEHNR and FQNEAQ (reference sequence). The CDR3 length is 14 residues. V lost 11 bases and J lost 5; bases outside the gene matches: 12. Complete variable domain (other parts from reference TRBV7-9 and TRBJ2-3): DTGVSQNPRHKITKRGQNVTFRCDPISEHNRLYWYRQTLGQGPEFLTYFQNEAQLEKSRLLSDRFSAERPKGSFSTLEIQRTEQGDSAMYLCASRSGSGEDTQYFGPGTRLTVL.

The chain employs TRBV14 and TRBJ2-7, with D perhaps matching TRBD2 (6 bases). V was pared by 5 bases and J by 0 bases, with 11 bases between. CDR1 and CDR2 from the germline V gene are SGHDN and FVKESK. CDR3 length: 14 amino acids. The CDR3 loop reads CASSFGGSSYEQYF. CDR3 bases: TGTGCCAGCAGCTTCGGGGGTAGCTCCTACGAGCAGTACTTC.

This rearrangement joins TRBV16 to TRBJ1-1; unclear D gene. Germline V gives CDR1 KGHSY, CDR2 FQNENV. The CDR3 is made up of 18 amino acids. V was clipped by 0 bases and J by 3 bases, with 20 bases between them. This chain's CDR3 is CASSQSRVPQGIDTEAFF. CDR3 DNA sequence: TGTGCCAGCAGCCAATCGCGAGTCCCCCAAGGTATTGACACTGAAGCTTTCTTT. The full variable domain, completed using reference TRBV16 and TRBJ1-1, is GEEVAQTPKHLVRGEGQKAKLYCAPIKGHSYVFWYQQVLKNEFKFLISFQNENVFDETGMPKERFSAKCLPNSPCSLEIQATKLEDSAVYFCASSQSRVPQGIDTEAFFGQGTRLTVV.

The chain carries TRBV5-8 and TRBJ2-7; D is undetermined. CDR3 length: 11 amino acids. The V gene's germline CDR1 is SGHTS and CDR2 YDEGEE. The germline V and J ends were trimmed by 2 bases and 2 bases, with 2 bases remaining between them. The CDR3 bases are TGTGCCAGCAGCTTCGCCTACGAGCAGTACTTC. Translated: CASSFAYEQYF.

The rearrangement uses TRBV9 and TRBJ2-7; TRBD2 matches at 16 bases. This CDR3 has 16 residues. The trim removed 3 bases at V and 5 bases at J, leaving 5 bases unmatched. Germline V gene sequence: CDR1 SGDLS, CDR2 YYNGEE. This chain's CDR3 is CASSGGLAGGPHEQYF. CDR3 sequence (DNA): TGTGCCAGCAGCGGGGGACTAGCGGGAGGGCCCCACGAGCAGTACTTC.

This chain connects TRBV7-9 to TRBJ2-7, with D perhaps being TRBD1 or TRBD2 (6 bases each). CDR1 SEHNR and CDR2 FQNEAQ come from the germline V gene (reference sequence). The CDR3 is made up of 14 amino acids. V was pared by 2 bases and J by 3 bases, with 11 bases between. The CDR3, as DNA: TGTGCCAGCAGCTTACCGGGGGCCGACTACGAGCAGTACTTC. As protein: CASSLPGADYEQYF.

This clone has just one count. The chain recombines TRBV27 with TRBJ2-3; TRBD2 might be the D (5 bases). The CDR3 loop spans 13 amino acids. The germline V gene encodes CDR1 MNHEY and CDR2 SMNVEV (reference sequence). V lost 11 bases and J 2 bases, leaving 14 bases between the germline ends. CDR3 loop: CAARGGLTDTQYF. The CDR3, as DNA: TGTGCCGCGCGAGGAGGACTCACAGATACGCAGTATTTT.

CDR3 nucleotide sequence: TGTGCCAGCAGCTCTTTTTCGGGGGACAGGGTCCGTCGGCCCTACGAGCAGTACTTC. Translated: CASSSFSGDRVRRPYEQYF. The chain combines TRBV7-9 with TRBJ2-7; TRBD1 matches 9 bases. V gave up 4 bases and J gave up 2 bases; unmatched junction bases: 18. This CDR3 is built from 19 residues. CDR1 is SEHNR, CDR2 FQNEAQ, per germline (reference sequence).

V gene TRBV29-1 combines with J gene TRBJ2-1, with TRBD2 matching over 8 bases. This CDR3 contains 16 residues. With V trimmed by 6 bases and J by 2 bases, 12 bases remained unmatched. Germline values: CDR1 SQVTM, CDR2 ANQGSEA. The CDR3 region is CSVNLPPGGPYNEQFF. In nucleotides, the CDR3 is TGCAGCGTAAATCTTCCGCCGGGAGGGCCCTACAATGAGCAGTTCTTC.

This clone showed up just once. The chain links TRBV27 to TRBJ2-7; 8 nucleotides agree with TRBD2. Trimming cost V 4 bases and J 0 bases; bases outside gene matches: 5. This CDR3 comprises 15 residues. The germline gives CDR1 MNHEY, CDR2 SMNVEV (reference sequence). CDR3 bases: TGTGCCAGCAGTTCCACTAGCGGACTCTCCTACGAGCAGTACTTC. This encodes CASSSTSGLSYEQYF.

CDR3 protein: CASSPPRIGGNTEAFF. CDR3 DNA sequence: TGTGCCAGCTCACCCCCGCGGATTGGGGGGAACACTGAAGCTTTCTTT. The chain joins TRBV18 to TRBJ1-1, with D perhaps matching TRBD1 (5 bases). Germline V CDR1 and CDR2: KGHSH, LQKENI. V was cut by 3 bases and J by 1 base, with 15 bases left in between. The CDR3 has 16 residues. The variable domain in full, with the rest retrieved from reference TRBV18 and TRBJ1-1, is NAGVMQNPRHLVRRRGQEARLRCSPMKGHSHVYWYRQLPEEGLKFMVYLQKENIIDESGMPKERFSAEFPKEGPSILRIQQVVRGDSAAYFCASSPPRIGGNTEAFFGQGTRLTVV.